A single sample is the source of the 26 T cell receptor beta chains below, sequenced in a study of OX40 agonist ivuxolimab in advanced cancers. TCRdb's table, derived via immunoSEQ multiplex PCR, lists solely in-frame clones and lacks some. The repertoire holds 50,000 to 65,000 clones, with around 88% as singletons. Sequencing used CD4+ or CD8+ T cells sorted from blood, obtained in a trial of the OX40 agonist ivuxolimab. The receptors were gathered from an adult with an advanced solid tumor such as melanoma, head and neck, liver or kidney cancer.

This chain connects TRBV19 to TRBJ2-1; 7 nucleotides align to TRBD2. This CDR3 is 14 amino acids long. Trimming at V came to 1 base and at J to 7 bases, leaving 4 bases not matched to a gene. The germline V gene has CDR1 LNHDA and CDR2 SQIVND (reference sequence). The CDR3 protein is CASSIGTRENEQFF. The CDR3, as DNA: TGTGCCAGTAGTATAGGCACGCGGGAGAATGAGCAGTTCTTC. The full variable domain, its missing parts supplied by reference TRBV19 and TRBJ2-1, is DGGITQSPKYLFRKEGQNVTLSCEQNLNHDAMYWYRQDPGQGLRLIYYSQIVNDFQKGDIAEGYSVSREKKESFPLTVTSAQKNPTAFYLCASSIGTRENEQFFGPGTRLTVL.

CDR3 sequence: CASSSKGGGEAFF. CDR3 nucleotide sequence: TGTGCCAGCAGCAGCAAAGGGGGCGGGGAAGCTTTCTTT. The gene calls are TRBV7-8 and TRBJ1-1; 7 bases fit TRBD1. Germline V lookup: CDR1 SGHVS, CDR2 FQNEAQ. This CDR3 has 13 residues. Germline trimming cut 5 bases from V and 8 bases from J; bases unmatched to any gene: 8.

The chain is built from TRBV6-1 and TRBJ2-7; no clear D gene. Looked up from germline, CDR1 is MNHNS and CDR2 is SASEGT. This CDR3 is built from 12 residues. V lost 2 bases, J lost 2 bases, and 4 bases lay in between. The CDR3 here is CASSEFTYEQYF. CDR3 in DNA: TGTGCCAGCAGTGAATTCACCTACGAGCAGTACTTC.

This clone came up once. The chain is built from TRBV11-3 and TRBJ2-7; the match to TRBD2 covers 11 bases. The CDR3 totals 19 residues. CDR1 is SGHNT and CDR2 is YENEEA in the germline V gene. The V and J ends lost 3 bases and 0 bases, in that order; junction bases with no gene match: 13. CDR3 coding DNA: TGTGCCAGCAGCTTTCACCCATCCGGGACTAGCGGATCCTCCTACGAGCAGTACTTC. Protein sequence: CASSFHPSGTSGSSYEQYF.

The gene calls are TRBV19 and TRBJ2-7; 9 nucleotides match TRBD1. The germline V gene has CDR1 LNHDA and CDR2 SQIVND (reference sequence). This CDR3 has 14 amino acids. Losses at the gene ends were 1 base for V and 6 bases for J; bases not matched to a gene: 4. CDR3 bases: TGTGCCAGTAGTATAGGGGGACAGGGTGCCGAGCAGTACTTC. It yields the protein CASSIGGQGAEQYF. Full variable domain (rest looked up from reference TRBV19 and TRBJ2-7): DGGITQSPKYLFRKEGQNVTLSCEQNLNHDAMYWYRQDPGQGLRLIYYSQIVNDFQKGDIAEGYSVSREKKESFPLTVTSAQKNPTAFYLCASSIGGQGAEQYFGPGTRLTVT.

This sequence joins TRBV7-9 and TRBJ2-7; TRBD1 might be the D (6 bases). CDR3 size: 14 residues. V lost 3 bases and J lost 6, with 15 bases in between. CDR1 is SEHNR, CDR2 FQNEAQ, per germline (reference sequence). The CDR3 coding sequence is TGTGCCAGCAGCTTGAGGACAGCCTTCAGCGAGCAGTACTTC. Translating it yields CASSLRTAFSEQYF.

The table lists this clone with a count of one. V is TRBV6-5 and J is TRBJ2-7, with D tentatively TRBD2 (6 bases). The CDR3 runs to 12 residues. Trimming pared 7 bases from V and 7 bases from J, leaving 14 bases between. The V gene's germline CDR1 is MNHEY and CDR2 SVGAGI. The CDR3 bases are TGTGCCAGCAAGACGGGAGTGCTTGAGCAGTACTTC. Its translation: CASKTGVLEQYF.

The V and J genes are TRBV28 and TRBJ2-2; weak D call: TRBD1 (5 bases). The CDR3 contains 14 residues. V shed 6 bases and J shed 1 base, with 9 bases lying between them. The germline gives CDR1 MDHEN, CDR2 SYDVKM. CDR3 loop: CASRPTGNTGELFF. The CDR3 coding sequence is TGTGCCAGCAGACCAACAGGGAACACCGGGGAGCTGTTTTTT.

The chain employs TRBV11-2 and TRBJ2-7, with D perhaps matching TRBD1 (6 bases). CDR1 is SGHAT and CDR2 is FQNNGV in the germline V gene. The CDR3 is made up of 13 amino acids. V was cut by 4 bases and J by 2 bases, with 9 bases left in between. Written as DNA, the CDR3 is TGTGCCAGCAGCTCCAGGACAGCCTACGAGCAGTACTTC. It codes for CASSSRTAYEQYF.

The chain combines TRBV20-1 with TRBJ2-1; D is ambiguous. Germline V gene lookup returns CDR1 DFQATT and CDR2 SNEGSKA (reference sequence). V was clipped by 6 bases and J by 7 bases, with 10 bases between them. The CDR3 is 11 residues long. In DNA form, the CDR3 reads TGCAGTGCCGATGTTTTTAATGAGCAGTTCTTC. Residues: CSADVFNEQFF.

The chain combines TRBV5-1 with TRBJ2-1; D perhaps matches TRBD1 (5 bases). The CDR3 covers 16 residues. V gave up 3 bases and J gave up 7 bases, with 20 bases separating them. CDR1 is SGHRS, CDR2 YFSETQ, per germline. The CDR3: CASSSTFTRVENEQFF. The CDR3 region has the DNA TGCGCCAGCAGCTCCACTTTTACCAGGGTCGAGAATGAGCAGTTCTTC.

This clone was detected only once. The gene calls are TRBV30 and TRBJ2-7, with TRBD1 as a possible D gene (6 bases). This CDR3 is 14 amino acids long. Trimming stripped 4 bases from V and 3 bases from J, with 16 bases between. CDR1 GTSNPN and CDR2 SVGIG come from the germline V gene (reference sequence). CDR3 sequence: CAWNPLGAGYEQYF. The CDR3 region has the DNA TGTGCCTGGAATCCGTTGGGGGCGGGCTACGAGCAGTACTTC.

The chain combines TRBV11-2 with TRBJ2-3; D remains ambiguous. The germline gives CDR1 SGHAT, CDR2 FQNNGV. The V and J ends lost 5 bases and 11 bases respectively, with 17 bases between them. The CDR3 totals 13 residues. CDR3 in DNA: TGTGCCAGCAGCCCTGAACTTGGGGTAGGGCAGTATTTT. This translates into CASSPELGVGQYF.

The V gene is TRBV11-2, the J gene TRBJ1-3; 7 nucleotides match TRBD1. CDR1 and CDR2 (germline): SGHAT, FQNNGV. With 5 bases clipped from V and 8 bases from J, the junction kept 9 bases outside the gene matches. The CDR3 runs to 14 residues. CDR3 DNA: TGTGCCAGCAGCCGCGACAGGGTTGCTCACACCATATATTTT. Translating gives CASSRDRVAHTIYF.

CDR3 sequence: CASSRVAGANVLTF. The CDR3 nucleotides are TGTGCCAGTTCGAGGGTGGCTGGGGCCAACGTCCTGACTTTC. The rearrangement joins TRBV19 to TRBJ2-6; D may be TRBD2 (5 bases). With 8 bases removed from V and 2 bases from J, the gap between germline ends came to 10 bases. Looked up from germline, CDR1 is LNHDA and CDR2 is SQIVND (reference sequence). The CDR3 loop spans 14 amino acids.

J is TRBJ2-5 and V is TRBV11-2, with D maybe TRBD1 (7 bases). The CDR3 is 15 residues long. V lost 1 base and J 7 bases, leaving 16 bases between the germline ends. In germline, CDR1 is SGHAT, CDR2 FQNNGV. This CDR3 reads CASSLVLGGGGTQYF. The CDR3 DNA sequence: TGTGCCAGCAGCTTAGTCCTAGGAGGGGGCGGGACCCAGTACTTC.

The chain uses TRBV9 and TRBJ2-7; 10 bases are a match to TRBD2. The CDR3 length is 15 residues. CDR1 SGDLS and CDR2 YYNGEE come from the germline V gene. Germline trimming cut 4 bases from V and 2 bases from J; bases unmatched to any gene: 6. The CDR3 here is CASSPQLAGPYEQYF. CDR3 bases: TGTGCCAGCAGCCCCCAACTAGCGGGACCCTACGAGCAGTACTTC.

The table lists this clone with a few counts. The chain links TRBV28 to TRBJ2-2; D remains unclear. Trimming shortened V by 6 bases and J by 3 bases, and 2 bases separated the two germline ends. Germline CDR1 MDHEN, CDR2 SYDVKM. The CDR3 totals 11 residues. CDR3 residues: CASRDTGELFF. Here the CDR3 DNA reads TGTGCCAGCAGGGACACCGGGGAGCTGTTTTTT.

This clone was recorded only once. The chain joins TRBV5-6 to TRBJ2-1, with unresolved D. The CDR3 consists of 12 residues. The V end was cut by 5 bases, the J end by 3 bases, with 6 bases between. Germline values: CDR1 SGHDT, CDR2 YYEEEE. The CDR3 nucleotides read TGTGCCAGCAGACGATACTACAATGAGCAGTTCTTC. Its protein product is CASRRYYNEQFF. The whole variable domain, remainder taken from reference TRBV5-6 and TRBJ2-1, is DAGVTQSPTHLIKTRGQQVTLRCSPKSGHDTVSWYQQALGQGPQFIFQYYEEEERQRGNFPDRFSGHQFPNYSSELNVNALLLGDSALYLCASRRYYNEQFFGPGTRLTVL.

The chain has TRBV18 and TRBJ2-5; D is perhaps TRBD1 (6 bases). CDR3 length: 16 amino acids. Germline V gene lookup returns CDR1 KGHSH and CDR2 LQKENI. V gave up 5 bases and J gave up 5 bases, with 21 bases separating them. The CDR3 loop is CASSSSYQGSGETQYF. Written as DNA, the CDR3 is TGTGCCAGCTCATCAAGCTACCAGGGGTCCGGGGAGACCCAGTACTTC.

This chain links TRBV9 with TRBJ2-3; TRBD2 aligns across 8 bases. The CDR3 totals 16 residues. J was trimmed by 8 bases and V by 3 bases; bases with no gene match: 14. CDR1 and CDR2 from the germline V gene are SGDLS and YYNGEE. The CDR3 sequence is CASSASGSSLVGTQYF. CDR3 bases: TGTGCCAGCAGCGCAAGCGGGAGTAGCCTGGTCGGTACGCAGTATTTT. Together with reference TRBV9 and TRBJ2-3, the CDR3 gives the full variable domain: DSGVTQTPKHLITATGQRVTLRCSPRSGDLSVYWYQQSLDQGLQFLIQYYNGEERAKGNILERFSAQQFPDLHSELNLSSLELGDSALYFCASSASGSSLVGTQYFGPGTRLTVL.

The chain joins TRBV27 to TRBJ1-2, with 7 bases that match TRBD1. Germline lookup yields CDR1 MNHEY and CDR2 SMNVEV (reference sequence). The V gene end was trimmed by 0 bases and the J gene end by 5 bases; junction bases not matched to a gene: 6. CDR3 length: 15 amino acids. The CDR3 DNA reads as TGTGCCAGCAGTTTATCGGGGACAGTAGGATATGGCTACACCTTC. The encoded protein is CASSLSGTVGYGYTF.

This chain uses TRBV27 with TRBJ1-1, with TRBD1 identical over 7 bases. The length of the CDR3 is 17 residues. Germline CDR1 MNHEY, CDR2 SMNVEV (reference sequence). Trimming at V came to 5 bases and at J to 1 base, leaving 13 bases not matched to a gene. The CDR3 reads CASSPDRVGIRNTEAFF. As DNA, the CDR3 is TGTGCCAGCAGTCCAGACAGGGTAGGGATTAGGAACACTGAAGCTTTCTTT.

This chain connects TRBV11-3 to TRBJ2-2; D possibly matches TRBD1 or TRBD2 (5 bases each). Looked up from germline, CDR1 is SGHNT and CDR2 is YENEEA. The CDR3 is 13 residues long. Trimming took 5 bases from V and 7 from J, leaving 11 bases between them. DNA for the CDR3: TGTGCCAGCAGCGGGACGGGCCTCGGGGAGCTGTTTTTT. This codes for CASSGTGLGELFF.

The chain joins TRBV28 to TRBJ2-7; D is undetermined. Trimming left V 4 bases short and J 4 bases short, with 8 bases between. Germline V gene lookup returns CDR1 MDHEN and CDR2 SYDVKM. The CDR3 covers 12 residues. For the CDR3, the DNA is TGTGCCAGCAGTTCCCGGCCTTACGAGCAGTACTTC. This translates into CASSSRPYEQYF.

This clone appeared once. The chain links TRBV6-6 to TRBJ1-1; 7 nucleotides align to TRBD1. The CDR3 is made up of 15 amino acids. In germline, CDR1 is MNHNY, CDR2 SVGAGI (reference sequence). The V gene end was trimmed by 6 bases and the J gene end by 4 bases; junction bases not matched to a gene: 11. CDR3 sequence reads: CASSPDRARGTEAFF. The CDR3 DNA reads TGTGCCAGCAGCCCCGACAGGGCCAGGGGCACTGAAGCTTTCTTT.